Below, 2 T cell receptor beta chains from the same sample are listed, as sequenced in a study of a mutant IDH1 vaccine in newly diagnosed glioma (TCRdb year 2021). The meaning of the sample's time point label: week 11, during vaccination. Every vaccine dose consisted of 300 ug of a 20-mer mutant IDH1 peptide in Montanide, administered subcutaneously together with topical imiquimod. No cognate antigen is known for these TCRs. The library was produced with the immunoSEQ multiplex PCR assay. TCRdb took over this immuneACCESS table, retaining in-frame rearrangements with V and J assigned. Such tables are incomplete; in checked studies, under half of the missing clones stem from an unresolved V gene, and the remainder is unexplained. The sample contains roughly 110,000 clones, roughly 90% of them found a single time. The ten largest clones capture 0.55% to 0.7% of the sample. This specimen consisted of PBMCs, obtained from a glioma patient whose treatment included an IDH1 peptide vaccine. These receptors all come from a woman aged 50 to 60 with glioma.

This sequence joins TRBV27 and TRBJ1-2; 8 bases line up with TRBD1. V shed 4 bases and J 4 bases; nucleotides not matched to a gene: 5. The V gene's germline CDR1 is MNHEY and CDR2 SMNVEV (reference sequence). This CDR3 is built from 14 residues. Here the CDR3 reads CASSSPGTGYGYTF. Written as DNA, the CDR3 is TGTGCCAGCAGTTCTCCCGGGACAGGCTATGGCTACACCTTC.

The chain combines TRBV15 with TRBJ1-3; D is unclear. Germline CDR1 LNHNV, CDR2 YYDKDF (reference sequence). The V gene lost 5 bases and the J gene lost 2 bases, with 7 bases spanning the gap. The CDR3 spans 13 residues. The CDR3 DNA is TGTGCCACCAGCCCGACTGCTGGAAACACCATATATTTT. This gives the protein CATSPTAGNTIYF.